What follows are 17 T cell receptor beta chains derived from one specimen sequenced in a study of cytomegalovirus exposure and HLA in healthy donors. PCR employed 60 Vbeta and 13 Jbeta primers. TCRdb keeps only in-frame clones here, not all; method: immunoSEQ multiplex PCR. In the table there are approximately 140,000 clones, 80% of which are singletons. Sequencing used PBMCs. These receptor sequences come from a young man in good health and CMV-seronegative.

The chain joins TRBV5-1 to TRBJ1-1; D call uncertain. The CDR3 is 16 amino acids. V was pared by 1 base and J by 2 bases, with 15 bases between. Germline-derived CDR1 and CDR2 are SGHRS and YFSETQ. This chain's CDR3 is CASSLPPGEGNTEAFF. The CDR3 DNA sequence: TGCGCCAGCAGCTTGCCCCCCGGGGAGGGCAACACTGAAGCTTTCTTT.

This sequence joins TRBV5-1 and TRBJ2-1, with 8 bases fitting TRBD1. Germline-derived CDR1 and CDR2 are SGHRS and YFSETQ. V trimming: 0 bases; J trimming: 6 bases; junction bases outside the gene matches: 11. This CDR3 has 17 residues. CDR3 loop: CASSLEAGGLSSNEQFF. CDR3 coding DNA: TGCGCCAGCAGCTTGGAGGCAGGGGGCTTAAGTAGCAATGAGCAGTTCTTC.

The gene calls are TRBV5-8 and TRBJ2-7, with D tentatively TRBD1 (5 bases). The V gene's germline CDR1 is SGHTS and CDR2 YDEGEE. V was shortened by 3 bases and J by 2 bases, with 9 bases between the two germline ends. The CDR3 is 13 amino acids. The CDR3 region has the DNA TGTGCCAGCAGCTCCCGACAGCCCTACGAGCAGTACTTC. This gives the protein CASSSRQPYEQYF.

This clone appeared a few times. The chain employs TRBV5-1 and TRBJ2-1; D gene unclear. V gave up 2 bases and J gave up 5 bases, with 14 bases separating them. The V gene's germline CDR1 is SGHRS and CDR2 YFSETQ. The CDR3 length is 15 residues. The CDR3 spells CASSFLHPGDNEQFF. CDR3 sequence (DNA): TGCGCCAGCAGCTTTCTCCACCCGGGTGACAATGAGCAGTTCTTC. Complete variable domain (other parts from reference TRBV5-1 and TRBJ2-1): KAGVTQTPRYLIKTRGQQVTLSCSPISGHRSVSWYQQTPGQGLQFLFEYFSETQRNKGNFPGRFSGRQFSNSRSEMNVSTLELGDSALYLCASSFLHPGDNEQFFGPGTRLTVL.

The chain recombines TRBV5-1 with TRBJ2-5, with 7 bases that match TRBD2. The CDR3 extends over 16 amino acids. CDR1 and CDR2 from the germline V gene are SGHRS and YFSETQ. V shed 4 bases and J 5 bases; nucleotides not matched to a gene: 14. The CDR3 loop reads CASSDLVRTSAETQYF. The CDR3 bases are TGCGCCAGCAGCGATTTGGTCCGGACTAGTGCGGAGACCCAGTACTTC.

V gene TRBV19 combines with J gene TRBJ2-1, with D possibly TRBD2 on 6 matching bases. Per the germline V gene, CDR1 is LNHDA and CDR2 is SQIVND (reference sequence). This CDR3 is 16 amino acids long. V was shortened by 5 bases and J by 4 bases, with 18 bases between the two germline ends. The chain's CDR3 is CASSWEFSGPYNEQFF. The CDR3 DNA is TGTGCCAGTAGTTGGGAATTCAGCGGGCCATACAATGAGCAGTTCTTC.

Here the CDR3 reads CASSSVNQETQYF. CDR3 in DNA: TGTGCCAGCAGCTCCGTTAACCAAGAGACCCAGTACTTC. The J gene is TRBJ2-5, the V gene TRBV9, with D unclear. Trimming removed 4 bases from V and 0 bases from J, with 7 bases in between. The CDR3 sequence is 13 residues long. Germline CDR1 and CDR2: SGDLS and YYNGEE.

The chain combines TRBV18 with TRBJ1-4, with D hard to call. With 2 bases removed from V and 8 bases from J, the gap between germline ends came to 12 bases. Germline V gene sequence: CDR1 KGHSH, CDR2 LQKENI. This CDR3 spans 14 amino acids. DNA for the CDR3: TGTGCCAGCTCACCAGAGAACGGCAGGGAAAAACTGTTTTTT. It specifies CASSPENGREKLFF.

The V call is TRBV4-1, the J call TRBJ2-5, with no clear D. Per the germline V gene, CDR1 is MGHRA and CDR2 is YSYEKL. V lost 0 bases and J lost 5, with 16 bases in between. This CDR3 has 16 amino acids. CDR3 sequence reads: CASSQEGRTGWETQYF. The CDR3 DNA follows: TGCGCCAGCAGCCAAGAGGGCCGAACCGGTTGGGAGACCCAGTACTTC.

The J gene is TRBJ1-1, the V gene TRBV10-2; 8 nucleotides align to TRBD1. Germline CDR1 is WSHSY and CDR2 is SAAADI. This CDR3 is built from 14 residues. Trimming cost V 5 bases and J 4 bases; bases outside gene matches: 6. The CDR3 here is CASSHSTGATEAFF. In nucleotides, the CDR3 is TGCGCCAGCAGTCACTCGACAGGGGCCACTGAAGCTTTCTTT.

CDR3 in DNA: TGTGCCAGTACCGACCCATACAGGGGTCCTCGTCAGCCCCAGCATTTT. Its protein is CASTDPYRGPRQPQHF. The chain employs TRBV19 and TRBJ1-5; 7 positions agree with TRBD1. Per germline, CDR1 LNHDA and CDR2 SQIVND (reference sequence). V shed 7 bases and J 6 bases; nucleotides not matched to a gene: 15. This CDR3 is built from 16 residues.

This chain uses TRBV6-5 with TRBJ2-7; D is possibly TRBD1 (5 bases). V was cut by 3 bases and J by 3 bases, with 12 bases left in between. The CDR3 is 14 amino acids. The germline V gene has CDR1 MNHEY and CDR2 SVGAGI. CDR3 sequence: CASSYERGFYEQYF. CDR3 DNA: TGTGCCAGCAGTTATGAAAGGGGATTCTACGAGCAGTACTTC.

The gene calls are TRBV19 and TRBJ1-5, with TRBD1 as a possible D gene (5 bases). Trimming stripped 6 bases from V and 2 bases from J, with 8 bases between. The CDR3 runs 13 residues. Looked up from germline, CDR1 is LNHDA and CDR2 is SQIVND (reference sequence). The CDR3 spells CASRGEGNQPQHF. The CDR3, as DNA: TGTGCCAGTAGAGGGGAGGGCAATCAGCCCCAGCATTTT.

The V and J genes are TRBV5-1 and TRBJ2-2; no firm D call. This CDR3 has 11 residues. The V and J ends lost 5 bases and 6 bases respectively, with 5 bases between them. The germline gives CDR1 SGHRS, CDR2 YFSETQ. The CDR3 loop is CASRSAGELFF. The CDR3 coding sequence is TGCGCCAGCAGGTCAGCCGGGGAGCTGTTTTTT. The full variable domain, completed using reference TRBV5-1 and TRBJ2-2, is KAGVTQTPRYLIKTRGQQVTLSCSPISGHRSVSWYQQTPGQGLQFLFEYFSETQRNKGNFPGRFSGRQFSNSRSEMNVSTLELGDSALYLCASRSAGELFFGEGSRLTVL.

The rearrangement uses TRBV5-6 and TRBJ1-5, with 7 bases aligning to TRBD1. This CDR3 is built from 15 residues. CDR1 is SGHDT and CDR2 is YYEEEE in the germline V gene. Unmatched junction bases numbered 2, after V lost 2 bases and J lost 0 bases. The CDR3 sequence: CASSLQGNSNQPQHF. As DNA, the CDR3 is TGTGCCAGCAGCTTACAGGGGAATAGCAATCAGCCCCAGCATTTT.

CDR3 loop: CATSRDVGVRGAGSNTEAFF. CDR3 sequence (DNA): TGTGCCACCAGCAGAGATGTCGGAGTCCGGGGAGCAGGATCGAACACTGAAGCTTTCTTT. The J gene is TRBJ1-1, the V gene TRBV15; D is unclear. CDR3 length equals 20 residues. In germline, CDR1 is LNHNV, CDR2 YYDKDF (reference sequence). Trimming took off 0 bases at V and 1 base at J, with 24 bases between the two ends.

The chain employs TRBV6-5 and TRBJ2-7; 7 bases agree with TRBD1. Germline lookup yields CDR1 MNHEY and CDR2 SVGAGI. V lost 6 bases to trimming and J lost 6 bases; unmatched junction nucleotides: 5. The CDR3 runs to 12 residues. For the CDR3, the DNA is TGTGCCAGCAGGTACAGGGGTCGCGAGCAGTACTTC. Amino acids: CASRYRGREQYF.